Listed below are T cell receptor beta chains from one sample, sequenced in a study of cytomegalovirus exposure and HLA in healthy donors. Repertoires were generated with immunoSEQ multiplex PCR, while TCRdb's copy carries only in-frame clones and drops some. The repertoire holds fewer than 130,000 clones, approximately 70% seen once, with 3.8% in the top ten. Sequenced material: PBMCs. The origin of the receptors is a man aged 25 to 40 in good health and CMV-seropositive. Each CDR3 is given without its conserved first and last residue.

cdr3_length: 13; j_call: TRBJ2-3; v_call: TRBV30; cdr3_aa: AWRNRDRSTDTQY
cdr3_length: 14; j_call: TRBJ1-3; v_call: TRBV28; cdr3_aa: ASSPLGGGSGNTIY
cdr3_length: 13; j_call: TRBJ1-1; v_call: TRBV10-3; cdr3_aa: AISRGADRDTEAF
cdr3_length: 14; j_call: TRBJ1-2; v_call: TRBV7-9; cdr3_aa: ASSPTGTRFRYGYT
cdr3_length: 14; j_call: TRBJ2-2; v_call: TRBV9; cdr3_aa: ASSPTGGQNTGELF
cdr3_length: 12; j_call: TRBJ2-2; v_call: TRBV18; cdr3_aa: ASSPLANTGELF
cdr3_length: 12; j_call: TRBJ2-7; v_call: TRBV6-5; cdr3_aa: ASRAAGPPYEQY
cdr3_length: 15; j_call: TRBJ1-3; v_call: TRBV7-3; cdr3_aa: ASSWQGFQSSGNTIY
cdr3_length: 11; j_call: TRBJ1-1; v_call: TRBV7-9; cdr3_aa: ASSLAGDTEAF
cdr3_length: 12; j_call: TRBJ1-2; v_call: TRBV7-9; cdr3_aa: ASSLAVGGYGYT
cdr3_length: 11; j_call: TRBJ2-7; v_call: TRBV27; cdr3_aa: ASSFPGSYEQY
cdr3_length: 12; j_call: TRBJ2-1; v_call: TRBV6-1; cdr3_aa: ASSSDRSYNEQF
cdr3_length: 13; j_call: TRBJ1-3; v_call: TRBV6-1; cdr3_aa: ASSAHRESGNTIY
cdr3_length: 12; j_call: TRBJ1-2; v_call: TRBV27; cdr3_aa: ASTNPGTGIGYT
cdr3_length: 12; j_call: TRBJ1-5; v_call: TRBV6-5; cdr3_aa: ASSLDSSNQPQH